This is a list of T cell receptor beta chains from one sample in a study of CD8+CD57+ T cells in acquired aplastic anemia. TCRdb re-analysed the reads in MiXCR, keeping a single row per CDR3 protein. The data contain approximately 200,000 distinct CDR3 sequences, over 60% of them seen just once; the ten biggest clones take up about 43%. The sequencing input was sorted CD4+, CD8+, or CD8+CD57+ T cells (not recorded which) from PBMCs. The origin of the receptors is a human donor with severe aplastic anemia or a healthy control (not recorded which). The CDR3 runs from the conserved cysteine through the conserved F or W. The D gene is left open where the match is weak. For some rows the clone size is stated as once, few or many, or as a class when expanded; others skip it.

V,size,J,D,CDR3,DNA
TRBV10-3,NA,TRBJ2-2,NA,CAISEDTGELFF,TGTGCCATCAGTGAAGACACCGGGGAGCTGTTTTTT
TRBV7-8,NA,TRBJ1-3,NA,CASSPGGNTIYF,TGTGCCAGCAGCCCCGGGGGAAACACCATATATTTT
TRBV20-1,NA,TRBJ2-1,NA,CSARPDNEQFF,TGCAGTGCTAGACCGGACAATGAGCAGTTCTTC
TRBV5-6,many,TRBJ2-1,NA,CASSFGPVEYGEQFF,TGTGCCAGCAGCTTCGGGCCAGTCGAGTATGGGGAGCAGTTCTTC
TRBV6-5,NA,TRBJ2-7,TRBD2,CASSYSMAGGSYEQYF,TGTGCCAGCAGTTACTCGATGGCGGGGGGGTCCTACGAGCAGTACTTC
TRBV5-1,NA,TRBJ1-3,NA,CASRGEGSGNTIYF,TGCGCCAGCAGAGGTGAGGGCTCTGGAAACACCATATATTTT
TRBV7-2,NA,TRBJ1-1,NA,CASSLNIVTGLMNTEAFF,TGTGCCAGCAGCTTAAACATCGTCACAGGGCTTATGAACACTGAAGCTTTCTTT
TRBV15,NA,TRBJ2-7,NA,CATSREGASSHEQYF,TGTGCCACCAGCAGAGAGGGGGCTAGTTCTCACGAGCAGTACTTC
TRBV7-2,NA,TRBJ1-6,NA,CASSLTSYNSPLHF,TGTGCCAGCAGCCTAACTTCCTATAATTCACCCCTCCACTTT
TRBV27,NA,TRBJ2-3,NA,CVSRAILSTDTQYF,TGTGTCAGCAGGGCAATACTAAGCACAGATACGCAGTATTTT
TRBV7-8,many,TRBJ2-5,TRBD2,CASSLVSGLAGQETQYF,TGTGCCAGCAGCTTAGTTTCGGGACTAGCGGGACAAGAGACCCAGTACTTC
TRBV7-9,NA,TRBJ2-2,NA,CASSLRDSPPLGELFF,TGTGCCAGCAGCCTCCGGGACTCCCCACCGCTCGGGGAGCTGTTTTTT
TRBV20-1,NA,TRBJ2-7,TRBD2,CSAPGLAGNYEQYF,TGCAGTGCGCCGGGACTAGCGGGGAACTACGAGCAGTACTTC
TRBV2,once,TRBJ2-5,NA,CASKAGRQETQYF,TGTGCCAGCAAGGCGGGGCGACAAGAGACCCAGTACTTC
TRBV7-2,once,TRBJ2-7,TRBD2,CATSLAETSPSYEQYF,TGTGCCACCAGCTTAGCGGAGACTAGCCCCTCCTACGAGCAGTACTTC
TRBV10-3,NA,TRBJ2-3,TRBD2,CAISRLAGGSTDTQYF,TGTGCCATCAGTCGACTAGCGGGGGGATCCACAGATACGCAGTATTTT
TRBV7-6,NA,TRBJ1-5,NA,CASSLGSGQPQHF,TGTGCCAGCAGCTTGGGGTCGGGCCAGCCCCAGCATTTT
TRBV24-1,once,TRBJ2-3,TRBD1,CATSDLGTASGHTDTQYF,TGTGCCACCAGTGATTTAGGGACAGCAAGCGGACACACAGATACGCAGTATTTT